Presented here are 13 T cell receptor beta chains from one specimen sequenced in a study of T cell responses to AZD1222 COVID-19 vaccine. The repertoire was sequenced with immunoSEQ multiplex PCR; TCRdb's copy has only in-frame clones and lacks some. This sample has 90,000 to 95,000 clones; approximately 87% occur once, and the top ten carry roughly an eighth. The starting material was peripheral blood, obtained 28 days after the second AZD1222 dose. The receptors originated from an adult who received the AZD1222 COVID-19 vaccine.

The gene calls are TRBV11-2 and TRBJ1-1, with 7 bases matching TRBD1. The CDR3 is 14 residues long. The germline V gene has CDR1 SGHAT and CDR2 FQNNGV. J was trimmed by 1 base and V by 4 bases; bases with no gene match: 3. The CDR3 sequence is CASSSRTGNTEAFF. The CDR3 DNA reads TGTGCCAGCAGCTCCCGGACAGGGAACACTGAAGCTTTCTTT.

V usage is TRBV3-1 (or the pseudogene TRBV3-2) and J usage is TRBJ2-3; 13 nucleotides line up with TRBD2. The V gene's germline CDR1 is LGHDT and CDR2 YNNKEL (reference sequence). This CDR3 contains 15 residues. The trim removed 6 bases at V and 6 bases at J, leaving 6 bases unmatched. The CDR3 spells CASRPALAGGDTQYF. The CDR3 nucleotides read TGTGCCAGCAGACCGGCACTAGCGGGAGGGGATACGCAGTATTTT.

V is TRBV3-1 (or the pseudogene TRBV3-2) and J is TRBJ1-2; no clear D gene. This CDR3 comprises 12 residues. V dropped 1 base and J dropped 8 bases, with 8 bases sitting between them. CDR1 and CDR2 from the germline V gene are LGHDT and YNNKEL (reference sequence). CDR3 amino acids: CASSQAGYGYTF. In DNA, the CDR3 is TGTGCCAGCAGCCAAGCTGGATACGGCTACACCTTC.

This rearrangement joins TRBV27 to TRBJ1-1, with D perhaps TRBD1 (5 bases). Trimming took 1 base from V and 7 from J, leaving 16 bases between them. CDR3 length: 15 residues. Germline values: CDR1 MNHEY, CDR2 SMNVEV (reference sequence). CDR3 bases: TGTGCCAGCAGTTTATTTAGAGGGGTAAGTGGTGAAGCTTTCTTT. Translating it yields CASSLFRGVSGEAFF.

This chain connects TRBV19 to TRBJ1-2; D possibly corresponds to TRBD1 (6 bases). Looked up from germline, CDR1 is LNHDA and CDR2 is SQIVND (reference sequence). The ends were cut back, 4 bases at V and 7 bases at J, with 10 bases in the middle. The CDR3 totals 12 residues. The CDR3, as DNA: TGTGCCAGTAGTACCAGGGGAGGTGGCTACACCTTC. Protein: CASSTRGGGYTF.

DNA for the CDR3: TGTGCCAGCACTAGGGACGCCGGGGAGCTGTTTTTT. Protein product: CASTRDAGELFF. This chain links TRBV6-5 with TRBJ2-2; D is possibly TRBD1 or TRBD2 (5 bases each). Germline CDR1 reads MNHEY; CDR2 reads SVGAGI. Trimming cost V 7 bases and J 6 bases, with 9 bases left between them. This CDR3 is 12 amino acids long.

The chain recombines TRBV6-5 with TRBJ2-7; TRBD2 might be the D (6 bases). V lost 6 bases and J lost 2, with 11 bases in between. CDR1 is MNHEY, CDR2 SVGAGI, per germline. The CDR3 has 13 residues. The CDR3 DNA is TGTGCCAGCAGGGGGACTCGGACCTACGAGCAGTACTTC. Translating it yields CASRGTRTYEQYF.

This chain links TRBV28 with TRBJ2-7; unclear D gene. V gave up 2 bases and J gave up 4 bases, with 3 bases separating them. Germline CDR1 MDHEN, CDR2 SYDVKM. The CDR3 totals 11 residues. The DNA for the CDR3 is TGTGCCAGCAGTTTACGGTACGAGCAGTACTTC. Encoded protein: CASSLRYEQYF. Full variable domain (outside the CDR3, taken from reference TRBV28 and TRBJ2-7): DVKVTQSSRYLVKRTGEKVFLECVQDMDHENMFWYRQDPGLGLRLIYFSYDVKMKEKGDIPEGYSVSREKKERFSLILESASTNQTSMYLCASSLRYEQYFGPGTRLTVT.

The rearrangement uses TRBV6-4 and TRBJ2-7; 9 bases line up with TRBD1. In germline, CDR1 is MRHNA, CDR2 SNTAGT. The CDR3 contains 13 residues. V lost 8 bases and J lost 4; bases outside the gene matches: 6. The chain's CDR3 is CASPRDREYEQYF. As DNA, the CDR3 is TGTGCCAGCCCCCGGGACAGGGAGTACGAGCAGTACTTC.

The J gene is TRBJ2-7, the V gene TRBV7-8, with TRBD1 matching over 7 bases. Germline CDR1 and CDR2: SGHVS and FQNEAQ. The V and J ends lost 1 base and 0 bases, in that order; junction bases with no gene match: 3. This CDR3 has 15 residues. DNA of the CDR3: TGTGCCAGCAGCTTAGTAGGACAGGTCTCCTACGAGCAGTACTTC. It codes for CASSLVGQVSYEQYF.

The rearrangement uses TRBV4-3 and TRBJ2-6, with unresolved D. V lost 1 base to trimming and J lost 4 bases, with 11 bases between them. This CDR3 has 16 amino acids. Germline values: CDR1 LGHNA, CDR2 YSLEER. Written as DNA, the CDR3 is TGCGCCAGCAGCCAAGCAGTATCTATCGGGGCCAACGTCCTGACTTTC. Its protein is CASSQAVSIGANVLTF.

This clone was recorded once. The V and J genes are TRBV6-6 and TRBJ2-7; 8 bases match TRBD2. The CDR3 runs 14 residues. Trimming removed 5 bases from V and 3 bases from J; junction bases left unmatched: 6. Germline V gene lookup returns CDR1 MNHNY and CDR2 SVGAGI (reference sequence). The CDR3 region has the DNA TGTGCCAGCAGTGGGGAGCGGGGGATCTACGAGCAGTACTTC. Protein: CASSGERGIYEQYF.

In DNA, the CDR3 is TGTGCCAGCAGTTTCCGGGTCTCACTGAATGAGCAGTTCTTC. Residues: CASSFRVSLNEQFF. The V gene is TRBV28, the J gene TRBJ2-1, with D unclear. The V end was cut by 3 bases, the J end by 7 bases, with 13 bases between. Germline values: CDR1 MDHEN, CDR2 SYDVKM. The CDR3 contains 14 residues.